These 30 T cell receptor beta chains originate from one sample sequenced in a study of T cell responses to AZD1222 COVID-19 vaccine. Data came from immunoSEQ multiplex PCR; TCRdb stores just in-frame clones and leaves some out. Of some 120,000 clones in the sample, around 85% were seen once. The source was peripheral blood, collected 28 days after the second AZD1222 dose. The source is an adult who received the AZD1222 COVID-19 vaccine.

The chain uses TRBV6-2 or TRBV6-3 and TRBJ1-6, with a possible D match to TRBD1 (5 bases). The V end was cut by 6 bases, the J end by 9 bases, with 9 bases between. Germline CDR1 MNHEY, CDR2 SVGEGT. CDR3 size: 12 residues. For the CDR3, the DNA is TGTGCCAGCAGCGGGACGCCTTCACCCCTCCACTTT. Translation gives CASSGTPSPLHF.

The J gene is TRBJ2-3, the V gene TRBV28; D might be TRBD1 (5 bases). Trimming removed 3 bases at V and 2 bases at J, with 21 bases between. CDR1 MDHEN and CDR2 SYDVKM come from the germline V gene. The CDR3 sequence is 18 residues long. The CDR3 region has the DNA TGTGCCAGCAGTTTCCCCGATCAGGGTCCGGTGGACACAGATACGCAGTATTTT. It translates to CASSFPDQGPVDTDTQYF.

The gene calls are TRBV10-3 and TRBJ1-2; TRBD1 is a possible D gene (5 bases). The V end was cut by 3 bases, the J end by 3 bases, with 11 bases between. The CDR3 is made up of 14 amino acids. Germline loops: CDR1 ENHRY, CDR2 SYGVKD. The CDR3 region is CAISDVEGHYGYTF. The CDR3 nucleotides read TGTGCCATCAGTGATGTTGAGGGACACTATGGCTACACCTTC.

This clone was seen more than once but under ten times. This sequence joins TRBV7-2 and TRBJ2-7; 12 bases match TRBD1. Germline CDR1 is SGHTA and CDR2 is FQGNSA. The junction had 6 bases not matched to a gene; V was cut back by 4 bases and J by 2 bases. This CDR3 contains 16 residues. CDR3 sequence reads: CASSYPWDRGPYEQYF. The CDR3 coding sequence is TGTGCCAGCAGCTACCCCTGGGACAGGGGGCCCTACGAGCAGTACTTC.

Note on this clone: The same CDR3 can be traced to other DNA sequences in this sample. The chain employs TRBV14 and TRBJ1-2, with TRBD1 matching over 10 bases. Germline lookup yields CDR1 SGHDN and CDR2 FVKESK. The V and J ends lost 1 base and 7 bases, in that order; junction bases with no gene match: 15. This CDR3 has 18 residues. The CDR3 here is CASSQGRGQGSPARGYTF. CDR3 DNA sequence: TGTGCCAGCAGCCAAGGGAGGGGACAGGGGAGTCCGGCGCGTGGCTACACCTTC. Together with reference TRBV14 and TRBJ1-2, the CDR3 gives the full variable domain: EAGVTQFPSHSVIEKGQTVTLRCDPISGHDNLYWYRRVMGKEIKFLLHFVKESKQDESGMPNNRFLAERTGGTYSTLKVQPAELEDSGVYFCASSQGRGQGSPARGYTFGSGTRLTVV.

The rearrangement joins TRBV19 to TRBJ2-7; D might be TRBD1 (5 bases). The V gene's germline CDR1 is LNHDA and CDR2 SQIVND (reference sequence). This CDR3 has 16 residues. V dropped 6 bases and J dropped 2 bases, with 20 bases sitting between them. This chain's CDR3 is CASSTGRSHQAYEQYF. DNA for the CDR3: TGTGCCAGTAGCACAGGACGGAGTCACCAGGCCTACGAGCAGTACTTC.

V gene TRBV10-3 combines with J gene TRBJ1-5; no clear D gene. V was cut by 3 bases and J by 0 bases, with 12 bases left in between. CDR1 and CDR2 (germline): ENHRY, SYGVKD. This CDR3 contains 16 residues. The CDR3 coding sequence is TGTGCCATCAGTGAAGGGCCCGCATATAGCAATCAGCCCCAGCATTTT. This translates into CAISEGPAYSNQPQHF.

The chain links TRBV5-1 to TRBJ1-3; weak D call: TRBD1 (5 bases). The V gene lost 3 bases and the J gene lost 3 bases, with 13 bases spanning the gap. Germline CDR1 reads SGHRS; CDR2 reads YFSETQ. This CDR3 is built from 15 residues. CDR3 sequence: CASSWGQEGGNTIYF. CDR3 nucleotides: TGCGCCAGCAGCTGGGGCCAGGAGGGTGGAAACACCATATATTTT.

The V gene is TRBV12-3 or TRBV12-4, the J gene TRBJ1-2; perhaps TRBD1 as D (5 bases). V lost 3 bases, J lost 3 bases, and 8 bases lay in between. The CDR3 consists of 13 residues. The CDR3 protein is CASSFQGDYGYTF. Here the CDR3 DNA reads TGTGCCAGCAGTTTTCAAGGGGACTATGGCTACACCTTC.

The V and J genes are TRBV19 and TRBJ1-5; D is uncertain. Deletions cut 5 bases from V and 7 bases from J, with 12 bases between. The V gene's germline CDR1 is LNHDA and CDR2 SQIVND (reference sequence). The CDR3 is 13 amino acids. In DNA, the CDR3 is TGTGCCAGTAGTGGGTCCGGTGAGCAGCCCCAGCATTTT. It translates to CASSGSGEQPQHF.

V and J are TRBV19 and TRBJ1-2, with no clear D. Trimming shortened V by 1 base and J by 9 bases, and 18 bases separated the two germline ends. This CDR3 comprises 15 residues. Germline loops: CDR1 LNHDA, CDR2 SQIVND (reference sequence). CDR3 region: CASSIAGNLGWSYTF. The CDR3 DNA sequence: TGTGCCAGTAGTATAGCGGGCAACCTGGGCTGGAGCTACACCTTC.

The gene calls are TRBV7-2 and TRBJ2-5; D ambiguous. This CDR3 spans 12 amino acids. V lost 5 bases, J lost 4 bases, and 8 bases lay in between. Germline CDR1 and CDR2: SGHTA and FQGNSA. CDR3 sequence reads: CASSRLAETQYF. CDR3 coding DNA: TGTGCCAGCAGCAGGTTAGCAGAGACCCAGTACTTC.

This sequence joins TRBV5-4 and TRBJ1-5; 8 nucleotides agree with TRBD1. The CDR3 totals 17 residues. Per the germline V gene, CDR1 is SGHNT and CDR2 is YYREEE (reference sequence). After removal of 0 bases from V and 4 bases from J, the junction contained 9 bases not matched to a gene. The CDR3 loop reads CASSLDPSDRGNQPQHF. Written as DNA, the CDR3 is TGTGCCAGCAGCTTGGATCCTTCCGACAGGGGAAATCAGCCCCAGCATTTT.

The chain couples TRBV24-1 to TRBJ2-7, with TRBD1 matching 11 bases. The CDR3 consists of 16 residues. The V segment lost 3 bases and the J segment 7 bases; nucleotides outside the gene matches: 10. Per the germline V gene, CDR1 is KGHDR and CDR2 is SFDVKD. The CDR3 nucleotides are TGTGCCACCAGTGATCCAGCCGGACAGGGGGCTGGGGAGCAGTACTTC. Translated: CATSDPAGQGAGEQYF.

The J gene is TRBJ2-7, the V gene TRBV27, with 12 bases lining up with TRBD2. The V gene end was trimmed by 2 bases and the J gene end by 3 bases; junction bases not matched to a gene: 2. Germline CDR1 MNHEY, CDR2 SMNVEV (reference sequence). There are 15 residues in the CDR3. DNA of the CDR3: TGTGCCAGCAGTTTAAGACTAGCGGGGGTCTACGAGCAGTACTTC. Protein sequence: CASSLRLAGVYEQYF.

In its sample, this clone was seen many times. The chain couples TRBV6-4 to TRBJ2-7, with no clear D. V lost 2 bases to trimming and J lost 6 bases, with 11 bases between them. Germline-derived CDR1 and CDR2 are MRHNA and SNTAGT. CDR3 length equals 13 residues. The CDR3 bases are TGTGCCAGCAGTGACAGGGCCTCTGGCGAGCAGTACTTC. The encoded protein is CASSDRASGEQYF.

CDR3 residues: CASSLPTGRAEKLFF. CDR3 bases: TGTGCCAGCAGTCTCCCCACCGGCAGGGCTGAAAAACTGTTTTTT. The rearrangement joins TRBV28 to TRBJ1-4, with D perhaps TRBD1 (5 bases). The CDR3 is made up of 15 amino acids. V lost 5 bases and J lost 7, with 17 bases in between. Germline V gene data show CDR1 as MDHEN and CDR2 as SYDVKM.

The J gene is TRBJ2-5, the V gene TRBV6-5; D is perhaps TRBD1 or TRBD2 (6 bases each). The CDR3 contains 16 residues. CDR1 MNHEY and CDR2 SVGAGI come from the germline V gene. V lost 3 bases and J lost 5, with 19 bases in between. CDR3 protein: CASSYGRGLDWETQYF. CDR3 DNA: TGTGCCAGCAGTTATGGCAGGGGACTGGATTGGGAGACCCAGTACTTC.

V usage is TRBV11-2 and J usage is TRBJ1-5, with TRBD1 matching 7 bases. V lost 5 bases, J lost 0 bases, and 4 bases stayed unmatched. This CDR3 is built from 15 residues. Germline V gene lookup returns CDR1 SGHAT and CDR2 FQNNGV. The CDR3 spells CASSPGTDSNQPQHF. Written as DNA, the CDR3 is TGTGCCAGCAGCCCTGGGACAGATAGCAATCAGCCCCAGCATTTT.

The rearrangement uses TRBV21-1 and TRBJ2-1. TRBV21-1 is a pseudogene locus. This CDR3 is built from 24 residues. CDR3 in amino acids: CASSTSGRKKTAAFINSSYNEQFF. CDR3 DNA: TGTGCCAGCAGCACCTCTGGGCGAAAGAAGACGGCGGCATTTATTAATAGCTCCTACAATGAGCAGTTCTTC.

V is TRBV2 and J is TRBJ1-5; D gene unclear. V lost 6 bases, J lost 0 bases, and 9 bases lay in between. The CDR3 consists of 14 residues. Per the germline V gene, CDR1 is SNHLY and CDR2 is FYNNEI. The CDR3 DNA is TGTGCCAGCAGCCCGGCGATTAGCAATCAGCCCCAGCATTTT. It codes for CASSPAISNQPQHF.

This clone was seen a few times. The CDR3, as DNA: TGCAGCGTTGCGGAGGGGGCTCCGAATTCACCCCTCCACTTT. This sequence encodes CSVAEGAPNSPLHF. V usage is TRBV29-1 and J usage is TRBJ1-6, with TRBD1 identical over 7 bases. V was pared by 4 bases and J by 7 bases, with 7 bases of the junction left unmatched. Germline V gene data show CDR1 as SQVTM and CDR2 as ANQGSEA. The CDR3 is 14 amino acids.

This chain connects TRBV20-1 to TRBJ2-3, with unresolved D. From germline, CDR1 is DFQATT and CDR2 SNEGSKA (reference sequence). V was trimmed by 5 bases and J by 0 bases, leaving 3 bases between them. This CDR3 region has 11 residues. The CDR3 nucleotides are TGCAGTGCTGGGAGCACAGATACGCAGTATTTT. Translating gives CSAGSTDTQYF.

The gene calls are TRBV12-5 and TRBJ2-1, with D unresolved. V lost 1 base and J lost 4, with 8 bases in between. Germline assignment: CDR1 LGHNT and CDR2 FRNRAP. The CDR3 has 14 residues. CDR3 sequence (DNA): TGTGCTAGTGGTTTGGGTAGTCGGTACAATGAGCAGTTCTTC. Amino acids: CASGLGSRYNEQFF.

J is TRBJ2-1 and V is TRBV5-1; D is unresolved. This CDR3 region has 15 residues. Trimming shortened V by 2 bases and J by 3 bases, and 12 bases separated the two germline ends. The germline V gene encodes CDR1 SGHRS and CDR2 YFSETQ. This CDR3 reads CASSLGPANYNEQFF. DNA of the CDR3: TGCGCCAGCAGCTTAGGGCCCGCTAACTACAATGAGCAGTTCTTC.

V usage is TRBV18 and J usage is TRBJ2-7; D possibly uses TRBD1 or TRBD2 (5 bases each). The CDR3 is 14 residues long. Germline V lookup: CDR1 KGHSH, CDR2 LQKENI. The ends were cut back, 1 base at V and 0 bases at J, with 7 bases in the middle. CDR3 bases: TGTGCCAGCTCACCACGGGGGTTCTCCTACGAGCAGTACTTC. Amino acids: CASSPRGFSYEQYF.

The V gene is TRBV7-3, the J gene TRBJ2-1; a possible D gene is TRBD2 (6 bases). Germline assignment: CDR1 SGHTA and CDR2 FQGTGA. Trimming left V 5 bases short and J 6 bases short, with 14 bases between. The CDR3 runs 14 residues. Written as DNA, the CDR3 is TGTGCCAGCAGCCGCCGGGGGACGGGCAATGAGCAGTTCTTC. The encoded protein is CASSRRGTGNEQFF.

The chain links TRBV5-1 to TRBJ1-1; TRBD1 matches at 7 bases. Germline CDR1 is SGHRS and CDR2 is YFSETQ. V was clipped by 3 bases and J by 0 bases; unmatched bases: 8. The CDR3 runs to 16 residues. The CDR3, as DNA: TGCGCCAGCAGCTACTACAGGGGAGGGGTGAACACTGAAGCTTTCTTT. Amino acid sequence: CASSYYRGGVNTEAFF. The full variable domain, in which reference TRBV5-1 and TRBJ1-1 provide the parts outside the CDR3, is KAGVTQTPRYLIKTRGQQVTLSCSPISGHRSVSWYQQTPGQGLQFLFEYFSETQRNKGNFPGRFSGRQFSNSRSEMNVSTLELGDSALYLCASSYYRGGVNTEAFFGQGTRLTVV.

This chain connects TRBV7-2 to TRBJ2-7; 9 nucleotides match TRBD1. The V gene end was trimmed by 3 bases and the J gene end by 7 bases; junction bases not matched to a gene: 13. This CDR3 contains 16 residues. Germline V CDR1 and CDR2: SGHTA, FQGNSA. DNA for the CDR3: TGTGCCAGCAGCTTCAAACAGGGGGCGCAAGGGGGAGAGCAGTACTTC. Amino acid sequence: CASSFKQGAQGGEQYF.

The rearrangement uses TRBV30 and TRBJ2-7, with D perhaps given as TRBD1 or TRBD2 (5 bases each). This CDR3 has 15 residues. CDR1 and CDR2 from the germline V gene are GTSNPN and SVGIG (reference sequence). The V gene lost 0 bases and the J gene lost 4 bases, with 16 bases spanning the gap. The CDR3 is CAWSVGPGLTYEQYF. In DNA, the CDR3 is TGTGCCTGGAGTGTGGGTCCGGGGCTGACTTACGAGCAGTACTTC.